This entry lists 28 T cell receptor beta chains sequenced from one sample in a study of cytomegalovirus exposure and HLA in healthy donors. PCR was performed using 60 Vbeta and 13 Jbeta primers. The repertoire was sequenced with immunoSEQ multiplex PCR; TCRdb's copy has only in-frame clones and lacks some. The sample consists of around 130,000 clones, about 81% of them appearing once. Sequenced: PBMCs. These receptors originate from a man in his forties in good health and CMV-seronegative.

This chain connects TRBV9 to TRBJ1-1, with 9 bases that match TRBD1. V lost 0 bases and J lost 11; bases outside the gene matches: 11. Germline values: CDR1 SGDLS, CDR2 YYNGEE. This CDR3 region has 15 residues. The CDR3 DNA is TGTGCCAGCAGCGTAGGATTAAGGGGACAGGGAGATGCTTTCTTT. It translates to CASSVGLRGQGDAFF.

This chain links TRBV7-9 with TRBJ2-5; D might be TRBD1 (5 bases). This CDR3 comprises 13 residues. V was cut by 5 bases and J by 3 bases, with 10 bases left in between. Germline V lookup: CDR1 SEHNR, CDR2 FQNEAQ (reference sequence). The CDR3 sequence is CASSPKTEETQYF. In DNA, the CDR3 is TGTGCCAGCAGCCCGAAGACAGAAGAGACCCAGTACTTC.

The V call is TRBV27, the J call TRBJ2-1; TRBD1 matches 10 bases. CDR3 length equals 15 residues. The ends lost 8 bases at V and 4 bases at J; junction bases unmatched: 8. Germline V lookup: CDR1 MNHEY, CDR2 SMNVEV (reference sequence). Written as DNA, the CDR3 is TGTGCCAGCTCTAAAGGGACAGGGGAATACAATGAGCAGTTCTTC. Protein sequence: CASSKGTGEYNEQFF.

The chain employs TRBV27 and TRBJ1-4; 7 nucleotides align to TRBD1. Germline trimming cut 5 bases from V and 8 bases from J; bases unmatched to any gene: 11. CDR3 length: 15 amino acids. CDR1 and CDR2 from the germline V gene are MNHEY and SMNVEV (reference sequence). CDR3 bases: TGTGCCAGCAGTCCACTACCGACAGGGCCAGAAAAACTGTTTTTT. It specifies CASSPLPTGPEKLFF.

The gene calls are TRBV30 and TRBJ1-5; TRBD1 matches 11 bases. V lost 5 bases and J lost 1; bases outside the gene matches: 13. The germline CDR1 and CDR2 sequences are GTSNPN and SVGIG (reference sequence). The CDR3 loop spans 18 amino acids. CDR3 protein: CAWSPGWRDRGSNQPQHF. DNA for the CDR3: TGTGCCTGGTCACCCGGGTGGAGGGACAGGGGGAGCAATCAGCCCCAGCATTTT.

The chain links TRBV30 to TRBJ2-7, with TRBD1 matching 10 bases. This CDR3 contains 14 residues. J gave up 2 bases and V 7 bases, and 8 bases lay outside the gene matches. Germline CDR1 GTSNPN, CDR2 SVGIG (reference sequence). CDR3 sequence (DNA): TGTGCCTCCCGCCGGGACAGGGGAACCTACGAGCAGTACTTC. Protein product: CASRRDRGTYEQYF.

The chain combines TRBV6-5 with TRBJ2-5; TRBD2 aligns across 11 bases. Germline CDR1 MNHEY, CDR2 SVGAGI. V trimming: 6 bases; J trimming: 4 bases; junction bases outside the gene matches: 4. The CDR3 extends over 14 amino acids. The CDR3: CASRIAGGLETQYF. DNA of the CDR3: TGTGCCAGCAGGATAGCGGGAGGGCTAGAGACCCAGTACTTC.

The rearrangement joins TRBV2 to TRBJ2-7; 12 bases map to TRBD1. The germline V gene encodes CDR1 SNHLY and CDR2 FYNNEI. The V gene end was trimmed by 6 bases and the J gene end by 7 bases; junction bases not matched to a gene: 10. This CDR3 spans 15 amino acids. In nucleotides, the CDR3 is TGTGCCAGCAGGGTCTTGGGACAGGGGGCGGGGGAGCAGTACTTC. It is translated as CASRVLGQGAGEQYF.

The chain couples TRBV27 to TRBJ1-2, with 8 bases identical to TRBD1. The CDR3 has 15 residues. Germline-derived CDR1 and CDR2 are MNHEY and SMNVEV (reference sequence). After removal of 5 bases from V and 1 base from J, the junction contained 6 bases not matched to a gene. The CDR3 spells CASSPGQGFNYGYTF. The DNA of the CDR3 is TGTGCCAGCAGTCCCGGACAGGGATTTAACTATGGCTACACCTTC.

V usage is TRBV27 and J usage is TRBJ2-7, with D perhaps matching TRBD1 (6 bases). CDR3 size: 15 residues. The germline V and J ends were trimmed by 5 bases and 3 bases, with 17 bases remaining between them. CDR1 and CDR2 (germline): MNHEY, SMNVEV (reference sequence). CDR3 residues: CASSLEAGEFYEQYF. DNA for the CDR3: TGTGCCAGCAGTCTAGAGGCAGGGGAGTTCTACGAGCAGTACTTC.

This clone is a singleton in its sample. This chain links TRBV4-2 with TRBJ1-2; no reliable D call. Trimming left V 0 bases short and J 4 bases short, with 12 bases between. The germline V gene has CDR1 LGHNA and CDR2 YNFKEQ. The CDR3 sequence is 15 residues long. This chain's CDR3 is CASSQDDNGIYGYTF. The CDR3 coding sequence is TGTGCCAGCAGCCAAGACGACAACGGCATCTATGGCTACACCTTC.

This sequence joins TRBV30 and TRBJ2-5; D may be TRBD2 (6 bases). V was shortened by 5 bases and J by 5 bases, with 9 bases between the two germline ends. The CDR3 contains 11 residues. Germline CDR1 is GTSNPN and CDR2 is SVGIG (reference sequence). CDR3 sequence: CAWERAETQYF. The CDR3 region has the DNA TGTGCCTGGGAGCGGGCGGAGACCCAGTACTTC. Based on the CDR3 plus reference TRBV30 and TRBJ2-5, the full variable domain is SQTIHQWPATLVQPVGSPLSLECTVEGTSNPNLYWYRQAAGRGLQLLFYSVGIGQISSEVPQNLSASRPQDRQFILSSKKLLLSDSGFYLCAWERAETQYFGPGTRLLVL.

V and J are TRBV27 and TRBJ1-1; a possible D gene is TRBD1 (6 bases). Germline V gene data show CDR1 as MNHEY and CDR2 as SMNVEV (reference sequence). This CDR3 region has 14 residues. The V and J ends lost 0 bases and 10 bases respectively, with 15 bases between them. CDR3 sequence (DNA): TGTGCCAGCAGTTTATCCACCCAGGGACAAGGAGCTTTCTTT. Its translation is CASSLSTQGQGAFF.

Remarks on this clone: The germline gene is not matched at one end of the junction; a read error may be the cause. The rearrangement links TRBV7-7 to TRBJ2-7, with D possibly being TRBD2 (6 bases). In germline, CDR1 is SSHAT, CDR2 FNYEAQ (reference sequence). The CDR3 loop spans 13 amino acids. The CDR3 DNA is TGTGCTAGCAGCTTAGCGGCGGATTACGAGCAGTACTTC. Its translation: CASSLAADYEQYF.

The chain employs TRBV2 and TRBJ1-5; maybe TRBD1 (6 bases). The CDR3 has 16 residues. Germline values: CDR1 SNHLY, CDR2 FYNNEI. Trimming took 8 bases from V and 2 from J, leaving 19 bases between them. The CDR3 spells CASGGGEGFGNQPQHF. The CDR3 nucleotides read TGTGCCAGCGGGGGGGGCGAGGGGTTTGGCAATCAGCCCCAGCATTTT.

Points on this clone: Mismatch with germline at one junction end may stem from a read error. The V and J genes are TRBV6-5 and TRBJ1-4, with 8 bases aligning to TRBD1. CDR3 length: 14 amino acids. CDR1 MNHEY and CDR2 SVGAGI come from the germline V gene. The CDR3 nucleotides read TGTGCCAGCAGGCAGACAGGGGATCGGGGCCCCCCGACGTTT. Residues: CASRQTGDRGPPTF.

This chain uses TRBV9 with TRBJ2-2; a possible D gene is TRBD2 (6 bases). Germline CDR1 and CDR2: SGDLS and YYNGEE. The CDR3 contains 17 residues. V was cut by 0 bases and J by 5 bases, with 17 bases left in between. The CDR3 is CASSVAPGSRGTGELFF. In nucleotides, the CDR3 is TGTGCCAGCAGCGTAGCCCCGGGGAGTCGGGGGACCGGGGAGCTGTTTTTT.

A note on this clone: The junction and the germline gene differ at one end; a read error may be behind it. V gene TRBV18 combines with J gene TRBJ2-1; D remains ambiguous. The CDR3 is made up of 14 amino acids. Germline-derived CDR1 and CDR2 are KGHSH and LQKENI. Written as DNA, the CDR3 is TGTGCCAGCTCACCACAGCACTCCGACAATGAGCAGTTCTTC. It codes for CASSPQHSDNEQFF.

This chain uses TRBV25-1 with TRBJ2-1; D is possibly TRBD2 (6 bases). Germline V gene sequence: CDR1 MGHDK, CDR2 SYGVNS. V was pared by 7 bases and J by 9 bases, with 10 bases between. The CDR3 totals 11 residues. The CDR3 region has the DNA TGTGCCAGCATGGGGGGATTTGAGCAGTTCTTC. Amino acid sequence: CASMGGFEQFF.

In its sample, this clone was seen a few times. This chain joins TRBV5-1 and TRBJ1-2; TRBD1 matches 8 bases. The V gene end was trimmed by 5 bases and the J gene end by 0 bases; junction bases not matched to a gene: 6. Germline loops: CDR1 SGHRS, CDR2 YFSETQ. The CDR3 is 15 residues long. The CDR3 sequence is CASRDREPSNYGYTF. CDR3 bases: TGCGCCAGCAGGGACAGGGAGCCATCTAACTATGGCTACACCTTC.

The chain combines TRBV15 with TRBJ1-2; 7 bases agree with TRBD1. Looked up from germline, CDR1 is LNHNV and CDR2 is YYDKDF (reference sequence). With 1 base clipped from V and 5 bases from J, the junction kept 7 bases outside the gene matches. The CDR3 consists of 15 residues. The CDR3 coding sequence is TGTGCCACCAGCAGAGGGAGGCAGGGGGTATATGGCTACACCTTC. It is translated as CATSRGRQGVYGYTF.

This clone was observed once. V is TRBV19 and J is TRBJ1-2; D may be TRBD1 (5 bases). The germline V and J ends were trimmed by 2 bases and 2 bases, with 9 bases remaining between them. The V gene's germline CDR1 is LNHDA and CDR2 SQIVND (reference sequence). This CDR3 is 14 amino acids long. DNA of the CDR3: TGTGCCAGTAGTATAAACAAGGGGAACTATGGCTACACCTTC. Its translation is CASSINKGNYGYTF.

The V call is TRBV5-1, the J call TRBJ2-5, with D unresolved. The CDR3 totals 13 residues. V shed 1 base and J shed 2 bases, with 6 bases lying between them. Germline V gene lookup returns CDR1 SGHRS and CDR2 YFSETQ. The CDR3 sequence: CASSLTPQETQYF. CDR3 sequence (DNA): TGCGCCAGCAGCTTGACTCCTCAAGAGACCCAGTACTTC.

The rearrangement links TRBV6-5 to TRBJ1-2; the D gene is possibly TRBD1 (6 bases). V gave up 4 bases and J gave up 6 bases, with 15 bases separating them. CDR1 and CDR2 (germline): MNHEY, SVGAGI. The CDR3 contains 14 residues. The CDR3 loop reads CASSSWDIGHGYTF. In nucleotides, the CDR3 is TGTGCCAGCAGTTCTTGGGACATTGGTCATGGCTACACCTTC.

The genes are TRBV18 and TRBJ1-2; weak D call: TRBD1 (5 bases). This CDR3 is 13 amino acids long. The V and J ends lost 3 bases and 5 bases respectively, with 10 bases between them. From germline, CDR1 is KGHSH and CDR2 LQKENI. For the CDR3, the DNA is TGTGCCAGCTCACCGGGGCAGGTATATGGCTACACCTTC. It specifies CASSPGQVYGYTF.

The V call is TRBV6-5, the J call TRBJ1-5; possible D gene TRBD1, 6 bases. With 5 bases removed from V and 5 bases from J, the gap between germline ends came to 10 bases. Germline loops: CDR1 MNHEY, CDR2 SVGAGI. There are 13 residues in the CDR3. CDR3 residues: CASSTRGDQPQHF. The CDR3 region has the DNA TGTGCCAGCAGTACCAGGGGCGATCAGCCCCAGCATTTT.

V usage is TRBV23-1 and J usage is TRBJ2-7; 7 nucleotides line up with TRBD2. TRBV23-1 is assigned to the ORF class and has an uncertain function. The CDR3 has 20 amino acids. Unmatched junction bases numbered 21, after V lost 0 bases and J lost 4 bases. CDR3 DNA: TGCGCCAGCAGTCAATCGATAGGGGTCCCTCAACGGGAGGCTTCTTACGAGCAGTACTTC. The encoded protein is CASSQSIGVPQREASYEQYF.

The rearrangement uses TRBV4-1 and TRBJ1-6, with no clear D. Germline V gene sequence: CDR1 MGHRA, CDR2 YSYEKL. This CDR3 spans 16 amino acids. V lost 5 bases, J lost 9 bases, and 20 bases lay in between. CDR3 sequence reads: CASSSTQGLVGSPLHF. The CDR3 region has the DNA TGCGCCAGCAGCTCAACACAAGGACTGGTTGGTTCACCCCTCCACTTT.